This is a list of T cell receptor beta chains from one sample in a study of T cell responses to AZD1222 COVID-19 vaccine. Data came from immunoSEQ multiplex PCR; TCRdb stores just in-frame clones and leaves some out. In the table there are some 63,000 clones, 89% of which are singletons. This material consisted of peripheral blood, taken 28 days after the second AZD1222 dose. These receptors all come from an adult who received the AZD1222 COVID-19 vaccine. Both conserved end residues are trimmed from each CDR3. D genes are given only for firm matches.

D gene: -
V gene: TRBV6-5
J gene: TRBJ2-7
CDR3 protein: ASGSLMNEQY

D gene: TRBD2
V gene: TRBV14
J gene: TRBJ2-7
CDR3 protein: ASSQGLAGIYEQY

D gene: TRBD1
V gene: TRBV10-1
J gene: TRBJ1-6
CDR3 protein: ASSESYGDRGLKIDNSPLH

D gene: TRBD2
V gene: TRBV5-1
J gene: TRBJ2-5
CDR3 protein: ASSLGSSGAQETQY

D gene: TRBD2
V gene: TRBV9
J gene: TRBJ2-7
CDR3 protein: ASSLGRNSYEQY

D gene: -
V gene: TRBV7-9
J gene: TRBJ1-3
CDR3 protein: ASSLGGDSGNTIY

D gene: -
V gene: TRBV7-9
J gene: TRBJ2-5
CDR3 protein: ASSLGGFRGQETQY

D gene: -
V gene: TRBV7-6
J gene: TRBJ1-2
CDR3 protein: ASSLGQGVNYGYT

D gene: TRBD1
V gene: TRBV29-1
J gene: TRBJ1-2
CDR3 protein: SVGQNYGYT

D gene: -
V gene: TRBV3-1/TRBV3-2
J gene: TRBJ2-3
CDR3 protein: ASSQDAPDTQY

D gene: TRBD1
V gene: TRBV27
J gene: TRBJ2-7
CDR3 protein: ASSPWTGGISAEQY

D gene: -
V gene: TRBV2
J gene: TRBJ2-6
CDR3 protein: ASSEQVSGANVLT

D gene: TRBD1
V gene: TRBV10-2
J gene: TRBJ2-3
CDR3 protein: ASSDPSGGADTQY

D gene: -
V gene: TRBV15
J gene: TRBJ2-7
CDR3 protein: ATSRGRQSTSYEQY

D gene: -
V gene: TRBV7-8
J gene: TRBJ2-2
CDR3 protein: ASSLVVAGELF

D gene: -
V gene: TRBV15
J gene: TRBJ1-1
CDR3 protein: ATSRDSLGPANTEAF

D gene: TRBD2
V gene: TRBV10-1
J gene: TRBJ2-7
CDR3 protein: ASSESSSGLAGREQY

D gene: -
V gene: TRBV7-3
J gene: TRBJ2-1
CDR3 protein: ASTRYGETSYNEQF

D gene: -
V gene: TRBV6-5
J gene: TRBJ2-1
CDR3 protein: ASSYESSYNEQF

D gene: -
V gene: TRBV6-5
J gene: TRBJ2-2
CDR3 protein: ASTRSGMNTGELF

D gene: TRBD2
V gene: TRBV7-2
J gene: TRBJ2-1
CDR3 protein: ASSLAFTGGPRFNEQF

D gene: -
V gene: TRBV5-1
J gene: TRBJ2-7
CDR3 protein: ASSPRGASSYEQY

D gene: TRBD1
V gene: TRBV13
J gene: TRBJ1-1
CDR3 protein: ASSWRTGVLNTEAF

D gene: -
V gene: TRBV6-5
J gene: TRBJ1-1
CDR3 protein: ASVRGRNTEAF

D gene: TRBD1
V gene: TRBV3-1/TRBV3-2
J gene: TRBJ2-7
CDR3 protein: ASSHAGGFYEQY

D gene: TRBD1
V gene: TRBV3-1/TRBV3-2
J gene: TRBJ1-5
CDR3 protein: ASSETGGQPQH

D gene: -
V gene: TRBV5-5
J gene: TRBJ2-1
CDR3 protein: ASSQIRARDEQF

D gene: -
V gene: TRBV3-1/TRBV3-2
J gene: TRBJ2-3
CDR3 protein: ASSPYAGLSTDTQY

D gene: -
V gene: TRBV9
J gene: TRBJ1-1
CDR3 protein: ASSVGVTGNTEAF

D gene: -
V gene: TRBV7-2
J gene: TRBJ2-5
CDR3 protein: ASSLGQETQY

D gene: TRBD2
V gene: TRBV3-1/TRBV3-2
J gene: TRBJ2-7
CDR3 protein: ASSQDRRGLADRGSYEQY

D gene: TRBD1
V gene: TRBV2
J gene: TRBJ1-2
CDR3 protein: ASITTQGTGYT

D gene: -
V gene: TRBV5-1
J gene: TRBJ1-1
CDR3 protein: ASSPEGRTNTEAF

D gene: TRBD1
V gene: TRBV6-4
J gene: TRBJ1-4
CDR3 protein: ASSGDSNEKLF

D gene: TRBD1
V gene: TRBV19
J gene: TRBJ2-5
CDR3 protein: ASRSGTEGKTQY

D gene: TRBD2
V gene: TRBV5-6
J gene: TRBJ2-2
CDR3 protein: ASSPTTSGRAPGELF

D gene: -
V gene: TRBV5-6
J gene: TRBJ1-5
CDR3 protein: ASSLGWQPNQPQH

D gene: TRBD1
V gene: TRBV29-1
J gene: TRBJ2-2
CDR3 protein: SVEGDRIGATGELF

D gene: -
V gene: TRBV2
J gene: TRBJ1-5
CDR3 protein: ASSDTNQPQH

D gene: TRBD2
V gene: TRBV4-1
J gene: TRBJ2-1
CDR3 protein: ASSLRLAGAYNEQF

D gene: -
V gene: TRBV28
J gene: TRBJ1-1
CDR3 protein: ASRQSDTEAF

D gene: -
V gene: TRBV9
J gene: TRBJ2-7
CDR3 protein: ASSVGGPNAAQY

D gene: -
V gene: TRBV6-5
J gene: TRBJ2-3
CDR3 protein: ASTNADTQY

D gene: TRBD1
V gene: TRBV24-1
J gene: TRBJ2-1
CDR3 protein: AKWTGPNEQF

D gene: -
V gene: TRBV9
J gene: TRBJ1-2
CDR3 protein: ASSVATHSESYT